This TCR beta chain was observed in a study of cytomegalovirus exposure and HLA in healthy donors. Notes on this clone: Its matching antigen is unknown.

This CDR3 contains 16 residues. Vbeta (60) and Jbeta (13) primers were used in the PCR. The method was immunoSEQ multiplex PCR; TCRdb's version includes in-frame clones alone and lacks a portion of them. This table holds over 200,000 clones, around four fifths found once. Study-wide points: A cluster of highly shared sequence variants was likely a sequencing artifact. It was reported that TCR beta sequences correctly inferred the HLA-A and HLA-B alleles for most subjects. In vitro data verified three CMV-associated chains as specific for CMV antigens.

The chain combines TRBV21-1 with TRBJ1-5; the table's D call of TRBD1 was not tested on the DNA. TRBV21-1 is described as a pseudogene. The TCR comes from a woman in her 40s in good health and CMV-seronegative. Sequencing input: PBMCs. CDR3 sequence reads: CASSETPGQGGQPQHF. The DNA of the CDR3 is TGTGCCAGCAGTGAAACGCCGGGACAGGGCGGTCAGCCCCAGCATTTT.